These 18 T cell receptor beta chains share one sample of origin, sequenced in a study of T cell changes during pregnancy in multiple sclerosis. Profiling relied on immunoSEQ multiplex PCR, and the TCRdb table lists in-frame clones only, not all of them. The repertoire holds around 110,000 clones, with 85% to 95% as singletons. Sequencing was performed on peripheral blood, taken in the third trimester of pregnancy. The receptors derive from a female donor in good health, enrolled as a control in a pregnancy study.

The gene calls are TRBV7-3 and TRBJ1-1; D remains unclear. The CDR3 loop spans 13 amino acids. Deletions cut 0 bases from V and 0 bases from J, with 2 bases between. Germline V gives CDR1 SGHTA, CDR2 FQGTGA. The CDR3 loop reads CASSLTVNTEAFF. CDR3 DNA sequence: TGTGCCAGCAGCTTAACCGTGAACACTGAAGCTTTCTTT.

The rearrangement uses TRBV6-1 and TRBJ1-5; 7 nucleotides align to TRBD1. V trimming: 6 bases; J trimming: 1 base; junction bases outside the gene matches: 6. The CDR3 covers 15 residues. Per the germline V gene, CDR1 is MNHNS and CDR2 is SASEGT. CDR3 bases: TGTGCCAGCAGCTGGCGGGACAGAAGCAATCAGCCCCAGCATTTT. This encodes CASSWRDRSNQPQHF.

This clone was recorded once. J is TRBJ1-1 and V is TRBV5-1, with a possible D match to TRBD1 (5 bases). V was trimmed by 1 base and J by 4 bases, leaving 14 bases between them. Germline values: CDR1 SGHRS, CDR2 YFSETQ. This CDR3 is 15 amino acids long. The CDR3 DNA is TGCGCCAGCAGCTTGATCAGGGCCTCAAGCACTGAAGCTTTCTTT. Its translation is CASSLIRASSTEAFF.

This clone was recorded once. This rearrangement joins TRBV7-2 to TRBJ2-1; weak D call: TRBD2 (6 bases). This CDR3 comprises 16 residues. V shed 5 bases and J shed 6 bases, with 20 bases lying between them. Germline loops: CDR1 SGHTA, CDR2 FQGNSA. This chain's CDR3 is CASSRTLGGGVNEQFF. The DNA for the CDR3 is TGTGCCAGCAGCCGAACGCTCGGGGGTGGAGTCAATGAGCAGTTCTTC.

V gene TRBV13 combines with J gene TRBJ1-4; 8 bases agree with TRBD1. CDR1 and CDR2 (germline): PRHDT, FYEKMQ (reference sequence). The CDR3 has 15 residues. V shed 2 bases, J shed 6 bases, and the junction held 5 bases outside the gene matches. Written as DNA, the CDR3 is TGTGCCAGCAGCTTACGGGCAGGGGGCTATGAAAAACTGTTTTTT. It is translated as CASSLRAGGYEKLFF.

The chain carries TRBV5-5 and TRBJ2-3; tentative D call: TRBD2 (5 bases). CDR3 length: 17 residues. Trimming took off 2 bases at V and 2 bases at J, with 18 bases between the two ends. Germline lookup yields CDR1 SGHKS and CDR2 YYEKEE (reference sequence). CDR3: CASSFGLGRAFTDTQYF. CDR3 DNA: TGTGCCAGCAGCTTTGGATTGGGGAGAGCCTTCACAGATACGCAGTATTTT.

This clone was recorded once. V gene TRBV6-5 combines with J gene TRBJ1-5, with D perhaps TRBD1 (6 bases). V was trimmed by 6 bases and J by 0 bases, leaving 12 bases between them. This CDR3 comprises 15 residues. CDR1 is MNHEY and CDR2 is SVGAGI in the germline V gene. As DNA, the CDR3 is TGTGCCAGCAGCCTCCGACAGGATAGCAATCAGCCCCAGCATTTT. Translation gives CASSLRQDSNQPQHF.

V and J are TRBV7-2 and TRBJ2-7; D call uncertain. V gave up 1 base and J gave up 0 bases, with 10 bases separating them. The germline CDR1 and CDR2 sequences are SGHTA and FQGNSA. The CDR3 extends over 15 amino acids. Here the CDR3 reads CASSLVLSDSYEQYF. DNA for the CDR3: TGTGCCAGCAGCTTAGTGCTGAGCGACTCCTACGAGCAGTACTTC. The full variable domain, rest sourced from reference TRBV7-2 and TRBJ2-7, is GAGVSQSPSNKVTEKGKDVELRCDPISGHTALYWYRQSLGQGLEFLIYFQGNSAPDKSGLPSDRFSAERTGGSVSTLTIQRTQQEDSAVYLCASSLVLSDSYEQYFGPGTRLTVT.

J is TRBJ2-3 and V is TRBV19; 10 nucleotides agree with TRBD2. The CDR3 is 15 residues long. The germline V gene encodes CDR1 LNHDA and CDR2 SQIVND (reference sequence). With 3 bases clipped from V and 4 bases from J, the junction kept 4 bases outside the gene matches. Here the CDR3 DNA reads TGTGCCAGTAGTATGGCTAGCGGGGGACCAGATACGCAGTATTTT. Protein: CASSMASGGPDTQYF.

The sample holds one count of this clone. This sequence joins TRBV11-3 and TRBJ2-2; the D is unclear. Trimming cost V 1 base and J 1 base, with 7 bases left between them. The CDR3 is 15 amino acids. CDR1 SGHNT and CDR2 YENEEA come from the germline V gene. CDR3 in amino acids: CASSLGLENTGELFF. CDR3 bases: TGTGCCAGCAGCTTAGGTCTAGAGAACACCGGGGAGCTGTTTTTT.

The genes are TRBV19 and TRBJ1-5, with 7 bases identical to TRBD1. After removal of 5 bases from V and 6 bases from J, the junction contained 10 bases not matched to a gene. Germline-derived CDR1 and CDR2 are LNHDA and SQIVND (reference sequence). The CDR3 covers 15 residues. The CDR3 sequence is CASSLNRGRGQPQHF. The CDR3 region has the DNA TGTGCCAGTAGTCTGAACAGGGGAAGGGGTCAGCCCCAGCATTTT.

The V gene is TRBV11-2, the J gene TRBJ2-7; D is possibly TRBD1 (6 bases). CDR3 length equals 13 residues. V lost 3 bases and J 3 bases, leaving 9 bases between the germline ends. Germline CDR1 and CDR2: SGHAT and FQNNGV. CDR3 in amino acids: CASSFGTFYEQYF. Written as DNA, the CDR3 is TGTGCCAGCAGCTTCGGGACATTCTACGAGCAGTACTTC.

This clone was seen a handful of times. This rearrangement joins TRBV27 to TRBJ2-1, with TRBD1 as a possible D gene (6 bases). Germline loops: CDR1 MNHEY, CDR2 SMNVEV (reference sequence). This CDR3 is 12 amino acids long. V lost 3 bases to trimming and J lost 7 bases, with 7 bases between them. This chain's CDR3 is CASSFRGNEQFF. The CDR3 region has the DNA TGTGCCAGCAGTTTTAGGGGGAATGAGCAGTTCTTC.

This clone was detected only a few times. This chain joins TRBV6-5 and TRBJ2-1; 7 bases are a match to TRBD2. This CDR3 has 13 residues. Germline V lookup: CDR1 MNHEY, CDR2 SVGAGI. Unmatched junction bases numbered 1, after V lost 6 bases and J lost 2 bases. The CDR3 loop is CASSRGAYNEQFF. CDR3 bases: TGTGCCAGCAGCCGGGGGGCCTACAATGAGCAGTTCTTC.

This clone was observed a single time. The chain has TRBV6-5 and TRBJ1-2; weak D call: TRBD1 (6 bases). Germline CDR1 reads MNHEY; CDR2 reads SVGAGI. This CDR3 is built from 15 residues. Trimming took 4 bases from V and 8 from J, leaving 20 bases between them. The CDR3 coding sequence is TGTGCCAGCAGTTCCAACAGGGTACATAGTAAGGGCTACACCTTC. Residues: CASSSNRVHSKGYTF.

The rearrangement joins TRBV18 to TRBJ1-1; D is undetermined. Trimming stripped 2 bases from V and 0 bases from J, with 16 bases between. This CDR3 has 17 amino acids. Per germline, CDR1 KGHSH and CDR2 LQKENI. The CDR3 nucleotides are TGTGCCAGCTCACCAAACCGCGCTCTCATGTTGAACACTGAAGCTTTCTTT. Its protein product is CASSPNRALMLNTEAFF.

The chain links TRBV11-2 to TRBJ1-2; D is possibly TRBD1 (5 bases). Germline V lookup: CDR1 SGHAT, CDR2 FQNNGV. This CDR3 has 12 residues. The germline V and J ends were trimmed by 1 base and 11 bases, with 11 bases remaining between them. CDR3 residues: CASSLGGGSYTF. The CDR3 bases are TGTGCCAGCAGCTTAGGGGGCGGATCTTACACCTTC.

The CDR3 protein is CAIRQGQNTGELFF. DNA for the CDR3: TGTGCCATCAGACAGGGACAAAACACCGGGGAGCTGTTTTTT. This sequence joins TRBV10-3 and TRBJ2-2; tentative D call: TRBD1 (6 bases). The CDR3 is 14 amino acids. V dropped 6 bases and J dropped 2 bases, with 10 bases sitting between them. The germline CDR1 and CDR2 sequences are ENHRY and SYGVKD.